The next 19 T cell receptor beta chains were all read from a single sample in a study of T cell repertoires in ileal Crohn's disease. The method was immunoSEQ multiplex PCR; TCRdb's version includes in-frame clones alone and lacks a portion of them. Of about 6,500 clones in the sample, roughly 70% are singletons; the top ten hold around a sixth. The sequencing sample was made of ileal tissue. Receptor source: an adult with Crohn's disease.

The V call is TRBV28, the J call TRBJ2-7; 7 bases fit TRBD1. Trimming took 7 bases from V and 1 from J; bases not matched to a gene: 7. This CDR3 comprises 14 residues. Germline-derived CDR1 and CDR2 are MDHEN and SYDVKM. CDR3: CASTATGPSYEQYF. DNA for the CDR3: TGTGCCAGCACCGCGACAGGGCCTTCCTACGAGCAGTACTTC.

The CDR3 DNA reads TGCGCCAGCAGTCGGAGGGAGCTTGAAGCTTTCTTT. This sequence encodes CASSRRELEAFF. This sequence joins TRBV23-1 and TRBJ1-1; D unclear. TRBV23-1 is identified as an open reading frame with a role that is uncertain. Trimming took 4 bases from V and 7 from J, leaving 10 bases between them. CDR3 length: 12 residues.

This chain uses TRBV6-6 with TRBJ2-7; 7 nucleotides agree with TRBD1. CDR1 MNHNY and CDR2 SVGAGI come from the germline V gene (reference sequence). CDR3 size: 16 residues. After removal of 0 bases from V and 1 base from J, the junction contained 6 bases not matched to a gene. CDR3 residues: CASSYSSGGQSYEQYF. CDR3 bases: TGTGCCAGCAGTTACTCTTCTGGGGGACAGTCCTACGAGCAGTACTTC.

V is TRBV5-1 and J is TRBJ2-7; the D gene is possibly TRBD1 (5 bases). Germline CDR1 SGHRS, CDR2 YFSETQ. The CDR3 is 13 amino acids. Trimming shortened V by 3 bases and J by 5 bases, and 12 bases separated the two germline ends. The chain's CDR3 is CASSSVPGNEQYF. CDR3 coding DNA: TGCGCCAGCAGCTCGGTGCCAGGGAACGAGCAGTACTTC.

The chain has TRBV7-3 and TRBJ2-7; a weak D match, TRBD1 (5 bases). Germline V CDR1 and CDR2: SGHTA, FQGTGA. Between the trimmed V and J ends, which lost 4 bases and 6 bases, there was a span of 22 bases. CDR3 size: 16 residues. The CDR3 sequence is CASSSQPGIGRAEQYF. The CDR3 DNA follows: TGTGCCAGCAGCTCCCAACCCGGCATCGGCAGGGCCGAGCAGTACTTC.

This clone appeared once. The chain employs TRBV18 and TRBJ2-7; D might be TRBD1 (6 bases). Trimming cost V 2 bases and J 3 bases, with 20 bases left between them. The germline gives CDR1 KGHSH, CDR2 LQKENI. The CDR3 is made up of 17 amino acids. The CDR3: CASSPSPGQPLFYEQYF. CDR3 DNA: TGTGCCAGCTCACCATCTCCGGGACAACCCCTATTCTACGAGCAGTACTTC.

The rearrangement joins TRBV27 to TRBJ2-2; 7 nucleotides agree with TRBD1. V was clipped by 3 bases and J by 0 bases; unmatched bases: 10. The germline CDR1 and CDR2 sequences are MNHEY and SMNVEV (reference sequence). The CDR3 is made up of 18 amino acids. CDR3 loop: CASSLVVGQESNTGELFF. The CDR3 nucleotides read TGTGCCAGCAGTTTGGTAGTCGGACAGGAGTCGAACACCGGGGAGCTGTTTTTT.

The CDR3 region is CASSSTGGRSPLHF. CDR3 sequence (DNA): TGTGCCAGCAGTTCGACAGGGGGCAGGTCACCCCTCCACTTT. V usage is TRBV2 and J usage is TRBJ1-6, with 10 bases identical to TRBD1. Germline V gives CDR1 SNHLY, CDR2 FYNNEI. The CDR3 extends over 14 amino acids. The junction had 5 bases not matched to a gene; V was cut back by 5 bases and J by 10 bases.

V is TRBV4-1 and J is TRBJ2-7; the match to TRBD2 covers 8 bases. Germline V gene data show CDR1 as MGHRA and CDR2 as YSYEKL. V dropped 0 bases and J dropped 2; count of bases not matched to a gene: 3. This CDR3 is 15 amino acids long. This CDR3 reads CASSQEFSGAYEQYF. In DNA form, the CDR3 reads TGCGCCAGCAGCCAAGAATTTAGCGGGGCCTACGAGCAGTACTTC.

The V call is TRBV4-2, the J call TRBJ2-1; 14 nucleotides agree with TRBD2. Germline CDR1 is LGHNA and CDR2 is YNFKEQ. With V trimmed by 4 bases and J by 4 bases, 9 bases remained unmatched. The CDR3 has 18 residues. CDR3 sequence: CASSLGLAGGGVYNEQFF. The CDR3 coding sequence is TGTGCCAGCAGCCTTGGACTAGCGGGGGGCGGGGTTTACAATGAGCAGTTCTTC.

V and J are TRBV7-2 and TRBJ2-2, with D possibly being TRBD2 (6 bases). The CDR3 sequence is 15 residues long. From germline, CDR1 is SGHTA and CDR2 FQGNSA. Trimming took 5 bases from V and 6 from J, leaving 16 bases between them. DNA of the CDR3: TGTGCCAGCAGCGGGGGACTGGCAGGTCCCGGGGAGCTGTTTTTT. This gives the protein CASSGGLAGPGELFF. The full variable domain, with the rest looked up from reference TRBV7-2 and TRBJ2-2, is GAGVSQSPSNKVTEKGKDVELRCDPISGHTALYWYRQSLGQGLEFLIYFQGNSAPDKSGLPSDRFSAERTGGSVSTLTIQRTQQEDSAVYLCASSGGLAGPGELFFGEGSRLTVL.

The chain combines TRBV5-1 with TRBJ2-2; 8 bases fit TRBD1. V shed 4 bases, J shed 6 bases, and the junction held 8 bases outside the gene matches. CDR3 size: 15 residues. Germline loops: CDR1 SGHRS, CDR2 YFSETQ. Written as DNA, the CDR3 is TGCGCCAGCAGCCTGACAGGGGAGGTATCCGGGGAGCTGTTTTTT. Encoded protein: CASSLTGEVSGELFF.

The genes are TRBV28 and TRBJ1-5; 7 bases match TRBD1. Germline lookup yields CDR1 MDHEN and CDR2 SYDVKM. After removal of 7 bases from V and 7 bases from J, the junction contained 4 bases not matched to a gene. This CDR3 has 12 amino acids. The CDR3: CASTQGIQPQHF. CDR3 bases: TGTGCCAGCACACAGGGGATACAGCCCCAGCATTTT.

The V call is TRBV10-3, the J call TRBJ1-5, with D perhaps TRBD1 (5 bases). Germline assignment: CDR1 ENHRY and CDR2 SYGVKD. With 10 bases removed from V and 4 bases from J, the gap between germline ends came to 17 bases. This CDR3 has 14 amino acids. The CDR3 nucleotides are TGTGCCAGCGGGACCGGCGATGCAAATCAGCCCCAGCATTTT. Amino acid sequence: CASGTGDANQPQHF.

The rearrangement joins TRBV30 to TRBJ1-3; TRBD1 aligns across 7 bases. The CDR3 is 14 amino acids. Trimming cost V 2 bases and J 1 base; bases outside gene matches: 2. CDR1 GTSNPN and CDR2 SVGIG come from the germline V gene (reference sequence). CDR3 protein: CAWSKGASGNTIYF. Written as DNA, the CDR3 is TGTGCCTGGAGTAAGGGGGCGTCTGGAAACACCATATATTTT. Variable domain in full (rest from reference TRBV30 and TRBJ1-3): SQTIHQWPATLVQPVGSPLSLECTVEGTSNPNLYWYRQAAGRGLQLLFYSVGIGQISSEVPQNLSASRPQDRQFILSSKKLLLSDSGFYLCAWSKGASGNTIYFGEGSWLTVV.

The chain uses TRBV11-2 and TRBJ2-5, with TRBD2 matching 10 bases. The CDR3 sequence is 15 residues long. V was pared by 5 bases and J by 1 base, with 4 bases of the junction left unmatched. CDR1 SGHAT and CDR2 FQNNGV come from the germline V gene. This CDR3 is CASSQIAGGQETQYF. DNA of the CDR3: TGTGCCAGCAGCCAAATAGCGGGGGGCCAAGAGACCCAGTACTTC.

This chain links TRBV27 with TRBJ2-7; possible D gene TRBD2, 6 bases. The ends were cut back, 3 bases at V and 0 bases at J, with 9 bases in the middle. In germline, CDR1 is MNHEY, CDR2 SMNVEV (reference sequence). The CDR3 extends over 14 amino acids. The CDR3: CASSFYGSSYEQYF. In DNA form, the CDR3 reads TGTGCCAGCAGTTTTTACGGGAGCTCCTACGAGCAGTACTTC.

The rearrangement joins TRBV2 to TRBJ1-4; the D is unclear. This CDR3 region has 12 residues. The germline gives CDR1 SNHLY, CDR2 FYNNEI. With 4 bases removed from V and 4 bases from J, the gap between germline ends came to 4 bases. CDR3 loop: CASSALNEKLFF. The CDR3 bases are TGTGCCAGCAGTGCCCTTAATGAAAAACTGTTTTTT.

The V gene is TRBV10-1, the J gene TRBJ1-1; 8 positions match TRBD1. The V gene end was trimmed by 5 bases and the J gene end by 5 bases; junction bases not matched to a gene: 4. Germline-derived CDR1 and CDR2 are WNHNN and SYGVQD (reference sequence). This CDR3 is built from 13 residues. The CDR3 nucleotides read TGCGCCAGCAGTTGGACAGGGACAACTGAAGCTTTCTTT. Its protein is CASSWTGTTEAFF.